The 32 T cell receptor beta chains below were found in one sample sequenced in a study of OX40 agonist ivuxolimab in advanced cancers. Libraries were prepared by immunoSEQ multiplex PCR; TCRdb keeps only in-frame clonotypes and omits some of them. The table includes under 15,000 clones, 84% detected once. Material: CD4+ or CD8+ T cells sorted from blood, obtained in a trial of the OX40 agonist ivuxolimab. Receptors originate from an adult with an advanced solid tumor such as melanoma, head and neck, liver or kidney cancer.

The chain combines TRBV6-5 with TRBJ2-7; D uncertain. Per germline, CDR1 MNHEY and CDR2 SVGAGI. The CDR3 consists of 13 residues. The germline V and J ends were trimmed by 6 bases and 0 bases, with 9 bases remaining between them. The DNA of the CDR3 is TGTGCCAGCAGAAAGACGGACTCCTACGAGCAGTACTTC. This encodes CASRKTDSYEQYF.

J is TRBJ2-2 and V is TRBV4-2, with D uncertain. Deletions cut 0 bases from V and 6 bases from J, with 8 bases between. The CDR3 totals 14 residues. Germline lookup yields CDR1 LGHNA and CDR2 YNFKEQ. As DNA, the CDR3 is TGTGCCAGCAGCCAAGATGAGGAGTCCGGGGAGCTGTTTTTT. Protein sequence: CASSQDEESGELFF.

The chain is built from TRBV19 and TRBJ2-2, with no clear D. Germline CDR1 and CDR2: LNHDA and SQIVND (reference sequence). The ends were cut back, 2 bases at V and 8 bases at J, with 6 bases in the middle. This CDR3 spans 12 amino acids. CDR3 in DNA: TGTGCCAGTAGTATAACACCGGGGGAGCTGTTTTTT. Translating gives CASSITPGELFF. The full variable domain, its missing parts supplied by reference TRBV19 and TRBJ2-2, is DGGITQSPKYLFRKEGQNVTLSCEQNLNHDAMYWYRQDPGQGLRLIYYSQIVNDFQKGDIAEGYSVSREKKESFPLTVTSAQKNPTAFYLCASSITPGELFFGEGSRLTVL.

This chain uses TRBV7-8 with TRBJ1-2, with TRBD1 matching over 9 bases. Germline V gene sequence: CDR1 SGHVS, CDR2 FQNEAQ. The CDR3 is made up of 14 amino acids. Trimming cost V 4 bases and J 2 bases; bases outside gene matches: 2. CDR3 loop: CASSSGTGNYGYTF. The CDR3 bases are TGTGCCAGCAGCTCCGGGACAGGGAACTATGGCTACACCTTC.

This chain joins TRBV27 and TRBJ2-1; either TRBD1 or TRBD2 may fit D (5 bases each). The CDR3 covers 17 residues. Germline-derived CDR1 and CDR2 are MNHEY and SMNVEV (reference sequence). V dropped 1 base and J dropped 3 bases, with 16 bases sitting between them. CDR3 region: CASSLLGMAGSYNEQFF. In DNA, the CDR3 is TGTGCCAGCAGTTTATTAGGGATGGCAGGGAGCTACAATGAGCAGTTCTTC.

V is TRBV19 and J is TRBJ2-3; D is uncertain. The ends were cut back, 5 bases at V and 6 bases at J, with 12 bases in the middle. Germline lookup yields CDR1 LNHDA and CDR2 SQIVND (reference sequence). The CDR3 length is 13 residues. The CDR3, as DNA: TGTGCCAGTAGTTCCCGACCCAGGGATACGCAGTATTTT. Its protein is CASSSRPRDTQYF.

The V and J genes are TRBV19 and TRBJ2-2; D is possibly TRBD1 (7 bases). There are 17 residues in the CDR3. Germline CDR1 LNHDA, CDR2 SQIVND (reference sequence). The germline V and J ends were trimmed by 0 bases and 4 bases, with 15 bases remaining between them. DNA for the CDR3: TGTGCCAGTAGTATAGATCCCGCAGGGGGAGGCACCGGGGAGCTGTTTTTT. Translating it yields CASSIDPAGGGTGELFF.

The chain combines TRBV19 with TRBJ2-7, with D unresolved. This CDR3 is 13 amino acids long. Trimming took off 0 bases at V and 6 bases at J, with 9 bases between the two ends. Germline CDR1 is LNHDA and CDR2 is SQIVND (reference sequence). The CDR3 DNA follows: TGTGCCAGTAGTATAGACGTAGCCGGCGAGCAGTACTTC. This translates into CASSIDVAGEQYF.

The rearrangement uses TRBV29-1 and TRBJ2-1; a weak D match, TRBD2 (7 bases). V was cut by 7 bases and J by 4 bases, with 17 bases left in between. This CDR3 is built from 14 residues. Per germline, CDR1 SQVTM and CDR2 ANQGSEA. The CDR3 loop reads CSGRGGGLYNEQFF. Written as DNA, the CDR3 is TGCAGCGGAAGGGGGGGAGGGCTATACAATGAGCAGTTCTTC.

The chain employs TRBV6-5 and TRBJ1-2; D gene ambiguous. The CDR3 spans 12 residues. Trimming pared 2 bases from V and 8 bases from J, leaving 9 bases between. Germline CDR1 is MNHEY and CDR2 is SVGAGI. CDR3 amino acids: CASSYEGRGYTF. The CDR3 bases are TGTGCCAGCAGTTACGAGGGTCGGGGCTACACCTTC.

This sequence joins TRBV5-1 and TRBJ2-3; 13 nucleotides line up with TRBD2. The CDR3 covers 16 residues. Germline trimming cut 4 bases from V and 2 bases from J; bases unmatched to any gene: 4. CDR1 and CDR2 from the germline V gene are SGHRS and YFSETQ. The CDR3, as DNA: TGCGCCAGCAGCCGGACTAGCGGGAGTAACACAGATACGCAGTATTTT. Translated: CASSRTSGSNTDTQYF.

In its sample, this clone ranks as medium-sized (0.01 to 0.1%). V gene TRBV4-2 combines with J gene TRBJ1-1; possible D gene TRBD1, 5 bases. V lost 3 bases and J 5 bases, leaving 13 bases between the germline ends. CDR1 LGHNA and CDR2 YNFKEQ come from the germline V gene. The CDR3 contains 14 residues. This CDR3 is CASSHGDGWTEAFF. In DNA, the CDR3 is TGTGCCAGCAGCCATGGGGACGGATGGACTGAAGCTTTCTTT.

V is TRBV7-9 and J is TRBJ1-2; TRBD1 agrees at 8 bases. Trimming cost V 1 base and J 8 bases; bases outside gene matches: 9. Germline V gene data show CDR1 as SEHNR and CDR2 as FQNEAQ (reference sequence). The CDR3 runs 15 residues. CDR3 loop: CASSLDPGGGGGYTF. In DNA, the CDR3 is TGTGCCAGCAGCTTAGATCCAGGGGGCGGAGGGGGCTACACCTTC.

This chain connects TRBV5-4 to TRBJ1-1; D is perhaps TRBD1 (6 bases). The V gene's germline CDR1 is SGHNT and CDR2 YYREEE (reference sequence). With 4 bases removed from V and 4 bases from J, the gap between germline ends came to 14 bases. The CDR3 loop spans 14 amino acids. The CDR3, as DNA: TGTGCCAGCAGCACCTCCACAGGGCCCACTGAAGCTTTCTTT. This sequence encodes CASSTSTGPTEAFF.

This clone has just a few counts. The chain recombines TRBV27 with TRBJ2-1; D is undetermined. V was clipped by 3 bases and J by 10 bases, with 7 bases between them. Per the germline V gene, CDR1 is MNHEY and CDR2 is SMNVEV (reference sequence). The CDR3 runs to 11 residues. As DNA, the CDR3 is TGTGCCAGCAGTTTGTCCGGAGAGCAGTTCTTC. Translated, it gives CASSLSGEQFF.

The chain is built from TRBV7-9 and TRBJ2-5; no firm D call. The CDR3 runs 13 residues. Germline V gives CDR1 SEHNR, CDR2 FQNEAQ (reference sequence). V was pared by 8 bases and J by 5 bases, with 15 bases between. The CDR3 DNA sequence: TGTGCCAGCGTCCCAGGATCGGAGGAGACCCAGTACTTC. This gives the protein CASVPGSEETQYF.

J is TRBJ1-2 and V is TRBV27; perhaps TRBD1 as D (6 bases). The CDR3 totals 14 residues. Germline-derived CDR1 and CDR2 are MNHEY and SMNVEV (reference sequence). Trimming removed 3 bases from V and 7 bases from J, with 15 bases in between. The CDR3 nucleotides are TGTGCCAGCAGTTTTTCATTGGGGGCCTCTGGCTACACCTTC. This encodes CASSFSLGASGYTF.

This rearrangement joins TRBV9 to TRBJ2-2; 11 bases are shared with TRBD2. The CDR3 has 15 amino acids. Trimming removed 4 bases from V and 7 bases from J; junction bases left unmatched: 6. CDR1 is SGDLS, CDR2 YYNGEE, per germline. CDR3 DNA: TGTGCCAGCAGCCCCAATAGCGGGAGGGGCGGGGAGCTGTTTTTT. Protein product: CASSPNSGRGGELFF.

The rearrangement uses TRBV10-2 and TRBJ2-1, with D hard to call. Germline V gene sequence: CDR1 WSHSY, CDR2 SAAADI. V lost 2 bases and J lost 7, with 3 bases in between. The length of the CDR3 is 11 residues. Here the CDR3 DNA reads TGCGCCAGCAGTGAGGGGAATGAGCAGTTCTTC. This sequence encodes CASSEGNEQFF.

The chain has TRBV9 and TRBJ1-2; no firm D call. CDR1 and CDR2 from the germline V gene are SGDLS and YYNGEE. The germline V and J ends were trimmed by 0 bases and 1 base, with 10 bases remaining between them. The CDR3 runs 15 residues. CDR3 coding DNA: TGTGCCAGCAGCGTAGGGGCAGGTGGTAACTATGGCTACACCTTC. Translation gives CASSVGAGGNYGYTF.

This rearrangement joins TRBV4-1 to TRBJ1-2, with D uncertain. The V and J ends lost 1 base and 0 bases respectively, with 12 bases between them. Germline lookup yields CDR1 MGHRA and CDR2 YSYEKL. The CDR3 has 16 amino acids. CDR3 nucleotide sequence: TGCGCCAGCAGCCAAGTGGCAGAACCGTCTAACTATGGCTACACCTTC. Translation gives CASSQVAEPSNYGYTF.

The J gene is TRBJ2-2, the V gene TRBV4-1, with D perhaps TRBD2 (5 bases). CDR3 size: 15 residues. Trimming shortened V by 0 bases and J by 4 bases, and 9 bases separated the two germline ends. Germline CDR1 is MGHRA and CDR2 is YSYEKL. CDR3 residues: CASSQEAGVTGELFF. The CDR3 DNA reads TGCGCCAGCAGCCAAGAGGCCGGGGTCACCGGGGAGCTGTTTTTT.

This clone was recorded once. The genes are TRBV5-6 and TRBJ1-4; no reliable D call. This CDR3 contains 14 residues. V lost 0 bases to trimming and J lost 7 bases, with 10 bases between them. CDR1 is SGHDT, CDR2 YYEEEE, per germline. The CDR3 spells CASSLGPASEKLFF. The CDR3 region has the DNA TGTGCCAGCAGCTTGGGTCCAGCCAGTGAAAAACTGTTTTTT.

In DNA, the CDR3 is TGTGCCAGCAGCCGGGCTGCAGGGGCAGGTCAGCCCCAGCATTTT. Its translation is CASSRAAGAGQPQHF. The chain carries TRBV16 and TRBJ1-5, with D maybe TRBD1 (6 bases). The ends were cut back, 4 bases at V and 6 bases at J, with 16 bases in the middle. Germline V CDR1 and CDR2: KGHSY, FQNENV. The length of the CDR3 is 15 residues.

The V gene is TRBV4-3, the J gene TRBJ2-5; D unresolved. The CDR3 length is 15 residues. V shed 2 bases and J shed 5 bases, with 15 bases lying between them. CDR1 and CDR2 from the germline V gene are LGHNA and YSLEER. Here the CDR3 reads CASSQSWTVAETQYF. CDR3 nucleotide sequence: TGCGCCAGCAGCCAATCCTGGACGGTGGCGGAGACCCAGTACTTC.

V gene TRBV5-6 combines with J gene TRBJ2-1, with TRBD1 matching over 9 bases. Germline CDR1 reads SGHDT; CDR2 reads YYEEEE. The trim removed 3 bases at V and 5 bases at J, leaving 0 bases unmatched. CDR3 size: 13 residues. CDR3 sequence (DNA): TGTGCCAGCAGCTGGGACAGGGACAATGAGCAGTTCTTC. Translation gives CASSWDRDNEQFF.

The gene calls are TRBV7-9 and TRBJ1-2, with D uncertain. CDR1 is SEHNR, CDR2 FQNEAQ, per germline (reference sequence). The CDR3 is made up of 11 amino acids. V lost 6 bases and J lost 9, with 11 bases in between. The CDR3 protein is CASRLGYSYTF. CDR3 nucleotides: TGTGCCAGCAGGTTGGGTTATAGCTACACCTTC.

The chain joins TRBV30 to TRBJ2-1; possibly TRBD2 for D (6 bases). Germline CDR1 is GTSNPN and CDR2 is SVGIG (reference sequence). The V and J ends lost 6 bases and 3 bases respectively, with 12 bases between them. This CDR3 region has 13 residues. The CDR3 here is CACELGLYNEQFF. The CDR3 DNA reads TGTGCCTGTGAGTTGGGACTCTACAATGAGCAGTTCTTC.

V gene TRBV9 combines with J gene TRBJ1-6; D ambiguous. CDR3 length: 13 residues. With 0 bases removed from V and 9 bases from J, the gap between germline ends came to 7 bases. Germline V gene data show CDR1 as SGDLS and CDR2 as YYNGEE. In nucleotides, the CDR3 is TGTGCCAGCAGCGTAGATTTCAGTTCACCCCTCCACTTT. It specifies CASSVDFSSPLHF.

This clone was detected once. This rearrangement joins TRBV4-3 to TRBJ1-1; D uncertain. Germline V CDR1 and CDR2: LGHNA, YSLEER. This CDR3 has 16 amino acids. The ends were cut back, 0 bases at V and 0 bases at J, with 11 bases in the middle. For the CDR3, the DNA is TGCGCCAGCAGCCAAGATAGAACCAGGATGAACACTGAAGCTTTCTTT. The encoded protein is CASSQDRTRMNTEAFF.

The genes are TRBV15 and TRBJ2-7; 14 nucleotides line up with TRBD2. V was pared by 4 bases and J by 4 bases, with 3 bases of the junction left unmatched. This CDR3 has 15 amino acids. Germline CDR1 reads LNHNV; CDR2 reads YYDKDF (reference sequence). CDR3 in amino acids: CATSTGLAGAYEQYF. CDR3 nucleotide sequence: TGTGCCACCAGCACGGGACTAGCGGGGGCTTACGAGCAGTACTTC.

V usage is TRBV11-2 and J usage is TRBJ1-1; no clear D. Germline-derived CDR1 and CDR2 are SGHAT and FQNNGV. CDR3 length: 14 amino acids. V lost 1 base and J 7 bases, leaving 13 bases between the germline ends. The DNA of the CDR3 is TGTGCCAGCAGCTTAGGGTCGACGCTACTTGAAGCTTTCTTT. Protein sequence: CASSLGSTLLEAFF.